This T cell receptor (beta chain) appears in the sequencing data of a study of siplizumab effects on memory and regulatory T cells. Findings and caveats of the study: For mappable alloreactive CD4+ clones, the mean Treg-derived fraction was 68.8% with siplizumab and 25% to 30% in controls.

Using immunoSEQ multiplex PCR, the repertoire was profiled, and TCRdb retains in-frame clones only, with some absent. The sample carries over 95,000 clones, roughly 95% recorded once. As to this clone: Its antigen remains unknown.

This CDR3 is 15 amino acids long. V gave up 4 bases and J gave up 4 bases; unmatched junction bases: 9. Germline CDR1 LNHDA, CDR2 SQIVND (reference sequence). V is TRBV19 and J is TRBJ1-2; 7 nucleotides line up with TRBD1. The clonotype was recovered from a human donor in good health. The sequencing sample was made of non-Treg CD4+ T cells sorted from blood. CDR3 sequence reads: CASSKTGKAGYGYTF. CDR3 coding DNA: TGTGCCAGTAGTAAGACAGGGAAGGCTGGCTATGGCTACACCTTC.